These 6 T cell receptor beta chains came from one sample sequenced in a study of T cells after yellow fever vaccination (dated 2019 in TCRdb). Receptors were amplified or captured by 5' RACE. TCRdb lists the instrument as Illumina HiSeq 2500. The raw public data were reprocessed by TCRdb itself: fastp quality trimming at Q25, MiXCR clonotype calling, in-frame beta chains only. CDR3 protein sequences are deduplicated, and each keeps its most common genes and DNA. The sample contains 500,000 to 650,000 distinct CDR3 sequences, approximately 13% of them found a single time. The ten largest clones represent approximately 15% of the sample. The sample's treatment or condition label is to be understood as: live attenuated yellow fever vaccine strain. The input for sequencing was PBMCs, taken on the day of the yellow fever booster vaccination. These receptors were collected from a man aged 25-45 years who received the YFV17D yellow fever vaccine.

This clonotype was picked up a small number of times. The chain is built from TRBV15 and TRBJ2-5; D is ambiguous. Per the germline V gene, CDR1 is LNHNV and CDR2 is YYDKDF (reference sequence). There are 15 residues in the CDR3. V dropped 0 bases and J dropped 1 base, with 9 bases sitting between them. In DNA, the CDR3 is TGTGCCACCAGCAGAGATCTAGGGCCCCAAGAGACCCAGTACTTC. Its protein product is CATSRDLGPQETQYF.

This clonotype was seen a single time. The conserved closing phenylalanine or tryptophan is absent in this CDR3, likely reflecting a read error. The chain employs TRBV12-3 or TRBV12-4 and TRBJ1-2, with D possibly being TRBD1 (5 bases). V lost 6 bases, J lost 4 bases, and 12 bases lay in between. This CDR3 region has 13 residues. CDR3 sequence: CASRHTGPYGYTS. The CDR3 DNA reads as TGTGCCAGCAGGCACACAGGTCCCTATGGCTACACCTCC.

The genes are TRBV7-8 and TRBJ2-1; D is unclear. V lost 9 bases and J 7 bases, leaving 22 bases between the germline ends. The CDR3 is 15 amino acids. Germline CDR1 SGHVS, CDR2 FQNEAQ. This CDR3 reads CARSPGPGTTNEQFF. CDR3 DNA sequence: TGTGCCAGGAGCCCTGGGCCTGGCACTACAAATGAGCAGTTCTTC.

This clonotype was seen only a few times. The genes are TRBV7-8 and TRBJ2-1; tentatively, D is TRBD1 (6 bases). V lost 6 bases, J lost 0 bases, and 15 bases lay in between. CDR3 length: 16 amino acids. Germline V gene data show CDR1 as SGHVS and CDR2 as FQNEAQ. The CDR3 spells CASSPGQSGSYNEQFF. CDR3 DNA: TGTGCCAGCAGTCCTGGACAGAGCGGCTCCTACAATGAGCAGTTCTTC.

This chain uses TRBV6-5 with TRBJ2-1; tentatively, D is TRBD1 or TRBD2 (6 bases each). Germline V gene data show CDR1 as MNHEY and CDR2 as SVGAGI. This CDR3 is 15 amino acids long. The V and J ends lost 2 bases and 6 bases respectively, with 14 bases between them. CDR3 nucleotide sequence: TGTGCCAGCAGTTACGAGGGGGAGGTAGGCAATGAGCAGTTCTTC. Protein product: CASSYEGEVGNEQFF.

This clonotype was seen only a few times. The chain uses TRBV7-9 and TRBJ2-7; no definite D call. Looked up from germline, CDR1 is SEHNR and CDR2 is FQNEAQ (reference sequence). V gave up 1 base and J gave up 6 bases, with 13 bases separating them. The CDR3 has 14 residues. CDR3 amino acids: CASSLGDTRLEQYF. CDR3 DNA: TGTGCCAGCAGCTTAGGTGACACAAGGCTCGAGCAGTACTTC.